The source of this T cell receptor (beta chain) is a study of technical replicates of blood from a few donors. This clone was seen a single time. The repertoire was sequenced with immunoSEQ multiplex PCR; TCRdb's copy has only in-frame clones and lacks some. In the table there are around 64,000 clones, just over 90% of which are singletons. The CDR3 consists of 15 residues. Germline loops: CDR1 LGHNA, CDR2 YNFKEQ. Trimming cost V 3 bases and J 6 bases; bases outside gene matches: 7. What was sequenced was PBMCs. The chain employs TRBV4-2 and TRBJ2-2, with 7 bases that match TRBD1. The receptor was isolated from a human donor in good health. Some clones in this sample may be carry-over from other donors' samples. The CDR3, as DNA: TGTGCCAGCAGCCAGGCTACAGGGGAAGCCGGGGAGCTGTTTTTT. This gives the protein CASSQATGEAGELFF.